Each of the 27 T cell receptor beta chains below was sequenced from the same sample in a study of cytomegalovirus exposure and HLA in healthy donors. The PCR contained 60 Vbeta and 13 Jbeta primers. The data were produced by immunoSEQ multiplex PCR, yet TCRdb's version contains in-frame clones alone and is incomplete. The table has some 180,000 clones, less than 80% seen once. Sequencing used PBMCs. These receptors were obtained from a man aged 18 to 29 in good health and CMV-seronegative.

J is TRBJ1-2 and V is TRBV4-1; 8 bases agree with TRBD1. Germline CDR1 is MGHRA and CDR2 is YSYEKL. J gave up 9 bases and V 6 bases, and 12 bases lay outside the gene matches. The CDR3 covers 14 residues. CDR3 residues: CASRHTGGGSSYTF. The CDR3 bases are TGCGCCAGCAGGCATACAGGGGGAGGTAGTAGCTACACCTTC.

The rearrangement uses TRBV7-2 and TRBJ2-6; TRBD2 is a possible D gene (7 bases). Trimming left V 1 base short and J 0 bases short, with 16 bases between. Germline loops: CDR1 SGHTA, CDR2 FQGNSA. The CDR3 loop spans 19 amino acids. The CDR3 DNA follows: TGTGCCAGCAGCTTAGTCGGCGGGGGCCTACGCTCTGGGGCCAACGTCCTGACTTTC. Translation: CASSLVGGGLRSGANVLTF.

This clone was seen only a few times. The J gene is TRBJ2-1, the V gene TRBV9; 8 nucleotides line up with TRBD2. V gave up 5 bases and J gave up 0 bases; unmatched junction bases: 4. CDR3 size: 15 residues. Germline V gene lookup returns CDR1 SGDLS and CDR2 YYNGEE. The CDR3 is CASSPGGSSYNEQFF. CDR3 bases: TGTGCCAGCAGTCCGGGGGGGAGCTCCTACAATGAGCAGTTCTTC.

This sequence joins TRBV6-5 and TRBJ2-5, with TRBD1 matching 7 bases. Germline V gives CDR1 MNHEY, CDR2 SVGAGI. J lost 4 bases, V lost 2 bases, and 7 bases had no gene match. The length of the CDR3 is 15 residues. CDR3 protein: CASSYDPSGGETQYF. The CDR3 bases are TGTGCCAGCAGTTACGACCCTTCAGGGGGAGAGACCCAGTACTTC.

The J gene is TRBJ1-1, the V gene TRBV5-1, with TRBD1 matching 9 bases. Per germline, CDR1 SGHRS and CDR2 YFSETQ. The CDR3 has 15 amino acids. Trimming removed 2 bases from V and 4 bases from J; junction bases left unmatched: 6. The DNA of the CDR3 is TGCGCCAGCAGCTTCCTACAGGGGGCCGGCACTGAAGCTTTCTTT. The encoded protein is CASSFLQGAGTEAFF.

This clone turned up a few times. The rearrangement uses TRBV28 and TRBJ2-7, with D tentatively TRBD1 (5 bases). CDR3 length: 14 residues. In germline, CDR1 is MDHEN, CDR2 SYDVKM. V was pared by 9 bases and J by 6 bases, with 21 bases between. The CDR3 here is CASCMSGLRAEQYF. The CDR3 coding sequence is TGTGCCAGTTGTATGTCAGGGTTACGCGCCGAGCAGTACTTC. Complete variable domain (other parts from reference TRBV28 and TRBJ2-7): DVKVTQSSRYLVKRTGEKVFLECVQDMDHENMFWYRQDPGLGLRLIYFSYDVKMKEKGDIPEGYSVSREKKERFSLILESASTNQTSMYLCASCMSGLRAEQYFGPGTRLTVT.

This rearrangement joins TRBV6-5 to TRBJ2-5, with no clear D. With 0 bases removed from V and 1 base from J, the gap between germline ends came to 6 bases. In germline, CDR1 is MNHEY, CDR2 SVGAGI. This CDR3 is built from 14 residues. The DNA of the CDR3 is TGTGCCAGCAGTTACTCTCTACCCCAAGAGACCCAGTACTTC. It codes for CASSYSLPQETQYF.

This chain uses TRBV5-1 with TRBJ2-1; TRBD2 aligns across 9 bases. The CDR3 totals 14 residues. Germline V CDR1 and CDR2: SGHRS, YFSETQ. V was clipped by 5 bases and J by 6 bases; unmatched bases: 6. The CDR3 DNA is TGCGCCAGCAGTATTAGCGGGAGTGGCAATGAGCAGTTCTTC. Translated: CASSISGSGNEQFF.

The chain joins TRBV7-9 to TRBJ2-3, with 8 positions matching TRBD2. V lost 4 bases, J lost 0 bases, and 6 bases stayed unmatched. The CDR3 has 16 residues. Germline CDR1 reads SEHNR; CDR2 reads FQNEAQ (reference sequence). The CDR3 reads CASSYGGGPSTDTQYF. The CDR3 region has the DNA TGTGCCAGCAGCTACGGGGGGGGCCCCAGCACAGATACGCAGTATTTT.

V usage is TRBV5-6 and J usage is TRBJ1-2, with 11 bases that match TRBD1. Germline V gene lookup returns CDR1 SGHDT and CDR2 YYEEEE. Trimming at V came to 3 bases and at J to 5 bases, leaving 6 bases not matched to a gene. The CDR3 runs to 15 residues. CDR3 sequence: CASSSGTGGEYGYTF. The CDR3 coding sequence is TGTGCCAGCAGCTCCGGGACAGGGGGAGAGTATGGCTACACCTTC. Combining the CDR3 with reference TRBV5-6 and TRBJ1-2 gives the whole variable domain DAGVTQSPTHLIKTRGQQVTLRCSPKSGHDTVSWYQQALGQGPQFIFQYYEEEERQRGNFPDRFSGHQFPNYSSELNVNALLLGDSALYLCASSSGTGGEYGYTFGSGTRLTVV.

This chain joins TRBV7-9 and TRBJ2-3; 7 bases map to TRBD2. Germline V lookup: CDR1 SEHNR, CDR2 FQNEAQ (reference sequence). The V and J ends lost 2 bases and 0 bases, in that order; junction bases with no gene match: 5. This CDR3 spans 16 amino acids. The CDR3 sequence is CASSLRRESSTDTQYF. CDR3 in DNA: TGTGCCAGCAGCTTACGGCGGGAGTCTAGCACAGATACGCAGTATTTT.

This chain connects TRBV10-3 to TRBJ1-2; D might be TRBD1 (5 bases). The CDR3 covers 14 residues. The V gene's germline CDR1 is ENHRY and CDR2 SYGVKD. Trimming shortened V by 7 bases and J by 7 bases, and 19 bases separated the two germline ends. CDR3 DNA: TGTGCCATCACTGTGCAGGGCCCCCTGGGTGGCTACACCTTC. As protein: CAITVQGPLGGYTF.

The table lists this clone with a few counts. Other DNA sequences within the sample encode an identical CDR3. This sequence joins TRBV5-4 and TRBJ2-3; 10 bases line up with TRBD2. The CDR3 runs to 15 residues. J was trimmed by 4 bases and V by 2 bases; bases with no gene match: 4. Germline CDR1 SGHNT, CDR2 YYREEE (reference sequence). Here the CDR3 DNA reads TGTGCCAGCAGCTTTCCTAGCGGGGGAGCAGATACGCAGTATTTT. Translated: CASSFPSGGADTQYF.

This clone has a handful of counts. The V gene is TRBV6-1, the J gene TRBJ1-5; 9 bases fit TRBD1. The ends lost 1 base at V and 0 bases at J; junction bases unmatched: 10. The germline V gene has CDR1 MNHNS and CDR2 SASEGT. The CDR3 spans 19 residues. The CDR3 protein is CASSEGPRTGDFSNQPQHF. In DNA form, the CDR3 reads TGTGCCAGCAGTGAAGGCCCCCGGACAGGGGATTTTAGCAATCAGCCCCAGCATTTT.

This clone was seen more than once but under ten times. The V gene is TRBV28, the J gene TRBJ1-1, with no clear D. V dropped 3 bases and J dropped 5 bases, with 13 bases sitting between them. Germline V gene sequence: CDR1 MDHEN, CDR2 SYDVKM. CDR3 length: 14 amino acids. The CDR3 sequence: CASSFLGRGTEAFF. The CDR3 DNA reads TGTGCCAGCAGTTTCTTAGGGAGAGGGACTGAAGCTTTCTTT.

The rearrangement links TRBV6-1 to TRBJ2-1; possible D gene TRBD2, 7 bases. CDR3 length equals 15 residues. Trimming cost V 0 bases and J 8 bases, with 14 bases left between them. Germline-derived CDR1 and CDR2 are MNHNS and SASEGT. The CDR3 protein is CASSEAAGAMDEQFF. The CDR3, as DNA: TGTGCCAGCAGTGAAGCTGCGGGGGCGATGGATGAGCAGTTCTTC.

This clone has only a few counts. This same CDR3 is encoded by further DNA sequences in the sample. The CDR3 loop is CASSLGQGNQPQHF. The CDR3 DNA reads TGTGCCAGCAGCCTCGGGCAGGGGAATCAGCCCCAGCATTTT. The rearrangement links TRBV2 to TRBJ1-5, with D tentatively TRBD1 (6 bases). The CDR3 runs 14 residues. Germline values: CDR1 SNHLY, CDR2 FYNNEI. Between the trimmed V and J ends, which lost 6 bases and 4 bases, there was a span of 13 bases.

V and J are TRBV14 and TRBJ1-1, with 8 bases identical to TRBD1. J gave up 2 bases and V 5 bases, and 7 bases lay outside the gene matches. Germline CDR1 reads SGHDN; CDR2 reads FVKESK. CDR3 size: 15 residues. In DNA, the CDR3 is TGTGCCAGCAGCATTCCGGGACAGGCCAACACTGAAGCTTTCTTT. Amino acid sequence: CASSIPGQANTEAFF.

This clone was observed a few times. This chain joins TRBV10-3 and TRBJ2-7; possibly TRBD1 for D (6 bases). CDR3 length: 13 amino acids. Deletions cut 3 bases from V and 1 base from J, with 7 bases between. Per germline, CDR1 ENHRY and CDR2 SYGVKD. The CDR3 loop is CAISETGSYEQYF. CDR3 nucleotides: TGTGCCATCAGTGAAACAGGGTCCTACGAGCAGTACTTC.

The chain has TRBV7-6 and TRBJ2-5, with 12 bases fitting TRBD1. The junction had 9 bases not matched to a gene; V was cut back by 6 bases and J by 4 bases. The CDR3 has 16 amino acids. Germline V gene data show CDR1 as SGHVS and CDR2 as FNYEAQ. The CDR3, as DNA: TGTGCCAGCAGGAAAATACCGGGACAGGGGGCAGAGACCCAGTACTTC. Its translation: CASRKIPGQGAETQYF.

V gene TRBV19 combines with J gene TRBJ2-2, with D perhaps matching TRBD2 (5 bases). CDR1 and CDR2 (germline): LNHDA, SQIVND (reference sequence). This CDR3 comprises 16 residues. Trimming took 4 bases from V and 4 from J, leaving 16 bases between them. The chain's CDR3 is CASSRVSQAGTGELFF. Written as DNA, the CDR3 is TGTGCCAGTAGTAGGGTGTCCCAGGCGGGCACCGGGGAGCTGTTTTTT.

This chain uses TRBV5-4 with TRBJ1-2; the D is unclear. The germline CDR1 and CDR2 sequences are SGHNT and YYREEE (reference sequence). This CDR3 contains 14 residues. Trimming left V 4 bases short and J 8 bases short, with 18 bases between. CDR3 loop: CASSPPERASGYTF. The CDR3 region has the DNA TGTGCCAGCAGCCCGCCTGAGAGGGCGAGCGGCTACACCTTC. Filled out from reference TRBV5-4 and TRBJ1-2, the complete variable domain reads ETGVTQSPTHLIKTRGQQVTLRCSSQSGHNTVSWYQQALGQGPQFIFQYYREEENGRGNFPPRFSGLQFPNYSSELNVNALELDDSALYLCASSPPERASGYTFGSGTRLTVV.

The chain joins TRBV10-3 to TRBJ1-3; 7 bases map to TRBD1. Germline CDR1 reads ENHRY; CDR2 reads SYGVKD. The CDR3 extends over 11 amino acids. Germline trimming cut 11 bases from V and 9 bases from J; bases unmatched to any gene: 7. The CDR3 loop is CAAQGGGTIYF. The CDR3 DNA sequence: TGTGCCGCCCAGGGGGGAGGCACCATATATTTT.

V and J are TRBV18 and TRBJ1-6; D gene unclear. CDR3 length: 13 amino acids. Trimming took off 0 bases at V and 13 bases at J, with 10 bases between the two ends. The germline CDR1 and CDR2 sequences are KGHSH and LQKENI. The CDR3 loop is CASSPPPSGPLHF. CDR3 DNA sequence: TGTGCCAGCTCACCACCGCCATCGGGGCCCCTCCACTTT.

The chain couples TRBV25-1 to TRBJ2-3; D is unresolved. Germline CDR1 and CDR2: MGHDK and SYGVNS. Trimming stripped 3 bases from V and 5 bases from J, with 12 bases between. The CDR3 sequence is 14 residues long. The CDR3 reads CASSEGRMGDTQYF. The CDR3, as DNA: TGTGCCAGCAGTGAGGGCAGGATGGGAGATACGCAGTATTTT.

This clone was counted between two and nine times. The genes are TRBV7-9 and TRBJ2-1; TRBD2 is a possible D gene (6 bases). Trimming left V 2 bases short and J 8 bases short, with 16 bases between. The CDR3 extends over 15 amino acids. The V gene's germline CDR1 is SEHNR and CDR2 FQNEAQ (reference sequence). CDR3 protein: CASSLRDFQHDEQFF. The CDR3 DNA reads as TGTGCCAGCAGCTTAAGGGACTTCCAACACGATGAGCAGTTCTTC.

The V and J genes are TRBV6-5 and TRBJ1-1; D uncertain. The CDR3 is 15 amino acids. Between the trimmed V and J ends, which lost 8 bases and 0 bases, there was a span of 16 bases. Germline V gene data show CDR1 as MNHEY and CDR2 as SVGAGI. The CDR3 sequence is CASQELTVMNTEAFF. The CDR3 nucleotides read TGTGCCAGCCAAGAACTCACGGTCATGAACACTGAAGCTTTCTTT.